This T cell receptor (beta chain) was profiled in a study of vaccination effects on CD4 cells after COVID-19. Points on this clone: Its specificity is unknown.

Clones were read by immunoSEQ multiplex PCR, and TCRdb kept only the in-frame ones, dropping some. The sample lists about 24,000 clones; about three quarters were seen once. Before sequencing took place, the ViraFEST assay used viral peptide pools to expand antigen-specific CD4+ T cells. The authors isolated CD4+ T cells after roughly eleven days of culture. Subjects were given two BNT162b2 or mRNA-1273 vaccine doses. The V gene end was trimmed by 4 bases and the J gene end by 4 bases; junction bases not matched to a gene: 2. The germline CDR1 and CDR2 sequences are SGHAT and FQNNGV. This CDR3 spans 15 amino acids. Whole-study results and caveats: Only a few convalescent patients and no early post-infection timepoints featured in the study.

This sequence originates from a human donor who received a COVID-19 vaccine. The sequenced sample was CD4+ T cells from PBMCs cultured with HCoV-NL63 spike peptides, obtained after COVID-19 vaccination. This chain links TRBV11-2 with TRBJ2-1; 12 nucleotides line up with TRBD2. The CDR3 spells CASSSGLAGYNEQFF. The CDR3 coding sequence is TGTGCCAGCAGCTCGGGACTAGCGGGTTACAATGAGCAGTTCTTC.